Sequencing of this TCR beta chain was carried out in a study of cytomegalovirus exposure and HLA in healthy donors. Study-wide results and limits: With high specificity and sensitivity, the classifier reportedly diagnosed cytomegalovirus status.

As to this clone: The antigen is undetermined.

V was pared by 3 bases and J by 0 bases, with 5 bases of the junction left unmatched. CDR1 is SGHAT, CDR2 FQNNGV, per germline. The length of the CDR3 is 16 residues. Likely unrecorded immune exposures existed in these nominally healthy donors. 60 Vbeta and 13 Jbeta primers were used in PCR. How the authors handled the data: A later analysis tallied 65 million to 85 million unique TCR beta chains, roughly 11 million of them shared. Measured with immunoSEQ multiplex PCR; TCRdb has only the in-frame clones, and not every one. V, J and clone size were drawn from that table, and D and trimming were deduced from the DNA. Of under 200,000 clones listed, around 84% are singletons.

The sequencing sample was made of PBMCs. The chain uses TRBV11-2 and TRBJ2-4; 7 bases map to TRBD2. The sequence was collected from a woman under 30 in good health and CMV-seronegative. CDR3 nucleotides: TGTGCCAGCAGCTTTCAAGCGGGACTAGCCAAAAACATTCAGTACTTC. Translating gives CASSFQAGLAKNIQYF.